Here is one TCR beta chain with its context. The antigen remains unidentified. This sample is drawn from a study of OX40 agonist ivuxolimab in advanced cancers. Trimming took 2 bases from V and 5 from J; bases not matched to a gene: 9. This CDR3 comprises 15 residues. Germline CDR1 MNHNY, CDR2 SVGAGI (reference sequence). General study points: Circulating CD4+ and CD8+ T cells showed clonal expansion by week 6 at 0.1 to 3.0 mg/kg.

This table comes from immunoSEQ multiplex PCR, and its TCRdb copy is limited to in-frame clones, with some not included. The table shows approximately 27,000 clones, with approximately 81% occurring only once. The origin of this receptor is an adult with an advanced solid tumor such as melanoma, head and neck, liver or kidney cancer. V gene TRBV6-6 combines with J gene TRBJ2-7; 7 bases are a match to TRBD1. The sequences come from CD4+ or CD8+ T cells sorted from blood, collected in a trial of the OX40 agonist ivuxolimab. The CDR3 here is CASSYRTGEGDEQYF. DNA for the CDR3: TGTGCCAGCAGTTACAGGACAGGCGAAGGGGACGAGCAGTACTTC.